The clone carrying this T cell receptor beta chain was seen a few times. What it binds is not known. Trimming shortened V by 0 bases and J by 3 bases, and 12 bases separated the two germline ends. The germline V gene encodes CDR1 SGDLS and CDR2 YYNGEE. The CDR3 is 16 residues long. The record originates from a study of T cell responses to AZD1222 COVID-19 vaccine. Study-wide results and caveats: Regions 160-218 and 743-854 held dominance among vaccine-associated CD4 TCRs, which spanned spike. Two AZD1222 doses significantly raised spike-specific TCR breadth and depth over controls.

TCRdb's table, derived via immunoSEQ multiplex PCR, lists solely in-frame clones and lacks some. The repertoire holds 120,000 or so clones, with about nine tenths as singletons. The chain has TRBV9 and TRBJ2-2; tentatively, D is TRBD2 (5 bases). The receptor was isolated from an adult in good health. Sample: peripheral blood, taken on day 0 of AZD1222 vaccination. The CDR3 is CASSVVRGPDTGELFF. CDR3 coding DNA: TGTGCCAGCAGCGTAGTTCGCGGGCCGGACACCGGGGAGCTGTTTTTT.